This TCR beta chain was captured by sequencing in a study of shared clonotypes between healthy human individuals. Whole-study findings and limits: Among the subsets, naive ones generally showed larger estimated richness than memory ones.

Caucasian adults residing in Nashville, Tennessee made up all the donors. Worth noting for this clone: Its antigen is unknown.

TCRdb's copy holds only in-frame clones and misses some; the assay was immunoSEQ multiplex PCR. This table holds 850,000 to 1,200,000 clones, 60% to 80% found once. CDR3 length equals 14 residues. CDR1 and CDR2 (germline): SGHRS, YFSETQ. V was shortened by 4 bases and J by 3 bases, with 12 bases between the two germline ends. The sample consisted of memory CD4+ T cells sorted from blood. The subset: CD45RA-negative fraction. The rearrangement uses TRBV5-1 and TRBJ2-3, with D possibly being TRBD1 (6 bases). The origin of this receptor is a man younger than 35 in good health. The CDR3: CASSNTGSTDTQYF. The CDR3 nucleotides are TGCGCCAGCAGCAATACAGGGTCAACAGATACGCAGTATTTT. Looking up the rest from reference TRBV5-1 and TRBJ2-3 gives the full variable domain: KAGVTQTPRYLIKTRGQQVTLSCSPISGHRSVSWYQQTPGQGLQFLFEYFSETQRNKGNFPGRFSGRQFSNSRSEMNVSTLELGDSALYLCASSNTGSTDTQYFGPGTRLTVL.